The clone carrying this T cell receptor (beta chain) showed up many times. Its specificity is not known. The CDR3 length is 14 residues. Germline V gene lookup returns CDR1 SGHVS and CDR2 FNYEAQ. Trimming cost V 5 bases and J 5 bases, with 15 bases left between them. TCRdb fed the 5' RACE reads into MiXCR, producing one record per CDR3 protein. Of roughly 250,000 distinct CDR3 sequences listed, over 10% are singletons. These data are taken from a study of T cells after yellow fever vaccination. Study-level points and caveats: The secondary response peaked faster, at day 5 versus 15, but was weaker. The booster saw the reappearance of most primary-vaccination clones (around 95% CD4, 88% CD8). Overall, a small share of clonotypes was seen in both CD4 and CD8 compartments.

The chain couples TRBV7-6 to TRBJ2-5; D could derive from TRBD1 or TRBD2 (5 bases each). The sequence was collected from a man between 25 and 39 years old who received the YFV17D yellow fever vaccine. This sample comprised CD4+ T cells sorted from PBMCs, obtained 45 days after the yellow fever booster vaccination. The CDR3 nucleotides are TGTGCCAGCAGCCCCGGGGCAGGGCAGGAGACCCAGTACTTC. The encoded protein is CASSPGAGQETQYF.